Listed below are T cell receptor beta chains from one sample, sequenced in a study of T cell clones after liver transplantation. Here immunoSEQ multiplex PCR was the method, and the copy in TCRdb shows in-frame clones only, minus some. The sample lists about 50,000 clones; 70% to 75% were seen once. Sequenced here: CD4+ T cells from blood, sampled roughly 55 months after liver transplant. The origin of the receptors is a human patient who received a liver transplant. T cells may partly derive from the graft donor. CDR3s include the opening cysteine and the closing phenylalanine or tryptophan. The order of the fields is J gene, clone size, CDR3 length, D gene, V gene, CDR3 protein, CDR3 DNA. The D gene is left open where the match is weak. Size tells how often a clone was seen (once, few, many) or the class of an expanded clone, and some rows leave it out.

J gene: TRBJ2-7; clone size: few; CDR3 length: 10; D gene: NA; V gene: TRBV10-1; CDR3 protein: CASRGNEQYF; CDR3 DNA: TGCGCCAGCAGAGGGAACGAGCAGTACTTC
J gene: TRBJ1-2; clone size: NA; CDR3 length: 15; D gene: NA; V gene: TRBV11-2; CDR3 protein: CASSRPAGDRGGYTF; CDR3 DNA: TGTGCCAGCAGCCGTCCGGCGGGCGATCGGGGGGGCTACACCTTC
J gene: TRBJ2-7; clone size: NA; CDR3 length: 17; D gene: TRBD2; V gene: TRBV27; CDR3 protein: CASRKSGGYSSSYEQYF; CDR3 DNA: TGTGCCAGCAGAAAGAGCGGGGGCTACTCAAGCTCCTACGAGCAGTACTTC
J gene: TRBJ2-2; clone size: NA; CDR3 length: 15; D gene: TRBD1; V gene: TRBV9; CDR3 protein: CASTYTGQGDGELFF; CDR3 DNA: TGTGCCAGCACCTACACGGGACAGGGCGACGGGGAGCTGTTTTTT
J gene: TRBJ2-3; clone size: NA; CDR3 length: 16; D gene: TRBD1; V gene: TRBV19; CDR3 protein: CASRYTGTGFTDTQYF; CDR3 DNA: TGTGCCAGTAGATACACCGGGACAGGGTTTACAGATACGCAGTATTTT
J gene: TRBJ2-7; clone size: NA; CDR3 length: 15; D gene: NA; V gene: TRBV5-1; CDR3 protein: CASSLAVPQGIEQYF; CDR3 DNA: TGCGCCAGCAGCTTGGCCGTTCCCCAGGGTATAGAGCAGTACTTC
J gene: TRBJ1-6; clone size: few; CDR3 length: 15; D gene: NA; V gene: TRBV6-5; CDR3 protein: CASSYSGGRRSPLHF; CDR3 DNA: TGTGCCAGCAGTTACTCGGGGGGGCGCAGATCACCCCTCCACTTT
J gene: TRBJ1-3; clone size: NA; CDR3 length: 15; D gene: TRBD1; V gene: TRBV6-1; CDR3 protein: CASSDGTGSGNTIYF; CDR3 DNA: TGTGCCAGCAGTGATGGGACAGGCTCTGGAAACACCATATATTTT
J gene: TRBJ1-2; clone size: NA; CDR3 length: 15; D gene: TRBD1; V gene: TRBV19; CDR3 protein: CASNPPGQGNYGYTF; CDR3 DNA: TGTGCCAGTAATCCACCGGGACAGGGCAACTATGGCTACACCTTC
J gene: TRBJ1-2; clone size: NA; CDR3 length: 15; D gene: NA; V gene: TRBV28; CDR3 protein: CASSPPWGRVNGYTF; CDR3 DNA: TGTGCCAGCAGCCCCCCTTGGGGGCGAGTGAATGGCTACACCTTC
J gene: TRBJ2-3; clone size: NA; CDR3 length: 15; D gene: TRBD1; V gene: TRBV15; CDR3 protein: CATSRGQGSADTQYF; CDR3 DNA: TGTGCCACCAGCAGAGGACAGGGTAGCGCAGATACGCAGTATTTT
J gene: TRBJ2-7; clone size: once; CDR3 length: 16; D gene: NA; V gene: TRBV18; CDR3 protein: CASSPARRGSSYEQYF; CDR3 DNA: TGTGCCAGCTCACCCGCTAGGAGGGGGAGCTCCTACGAGCAGTACTTC
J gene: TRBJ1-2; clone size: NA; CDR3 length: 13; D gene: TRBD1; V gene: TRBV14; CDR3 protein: CASSPGTGYGYTF; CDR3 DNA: TGTGCCAGCAGTCCCGGGACAGGCTATGGCTACACCTTC
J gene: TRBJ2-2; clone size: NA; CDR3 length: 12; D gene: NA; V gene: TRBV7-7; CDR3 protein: CASSSDTGELFF; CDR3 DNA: TGTGCCAGCAGCTCAGACACCGGGGAGCTGTTTTTT
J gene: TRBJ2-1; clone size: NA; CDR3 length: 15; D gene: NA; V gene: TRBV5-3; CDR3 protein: CARSAEFRTNNEQFF; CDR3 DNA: TGTGCCAGAAGCGCGGAGTTTAGGACAAACAATGAGCAGTTCTTC
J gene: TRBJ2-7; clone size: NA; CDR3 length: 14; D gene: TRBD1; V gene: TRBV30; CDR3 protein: CAWSVGTASYEQYF; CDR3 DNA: TGTGCCTGGAGTGTAGGGACAGCTAGCTACGAGCAGTACTTC
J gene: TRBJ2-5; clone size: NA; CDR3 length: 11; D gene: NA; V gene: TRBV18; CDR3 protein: CASSPGSGQYF; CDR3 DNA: TGTGCCAGCTCACCAGGGAGTGGCCAGTACTTC
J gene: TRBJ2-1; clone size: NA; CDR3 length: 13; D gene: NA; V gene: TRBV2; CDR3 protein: CASSEQQNNEQFF; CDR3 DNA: TGTGCCAGCAGTGAGCAACAGAACAATGAGCAGTTCTTC
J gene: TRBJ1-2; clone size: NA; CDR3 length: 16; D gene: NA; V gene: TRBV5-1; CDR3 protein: CASSLDAAPANYGYTF; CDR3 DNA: TGCGCCAGCAGCCTGGATGCAGCCCCCGCTAACTATGGCTACACCTTC
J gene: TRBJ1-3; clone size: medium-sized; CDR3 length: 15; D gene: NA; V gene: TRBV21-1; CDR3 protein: CAVRCGASSGNTIYF; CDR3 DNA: TGTGCCGTCCGGTGCGGCGCCAGTTCTGGAAACACCATATATTTT
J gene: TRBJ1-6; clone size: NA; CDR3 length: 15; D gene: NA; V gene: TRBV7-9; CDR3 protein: CASSPTMGDNSPLHF; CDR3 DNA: TGTGCCAGCAGCCCAACAATGGGGGATAATTCACCCCTCCACTTT
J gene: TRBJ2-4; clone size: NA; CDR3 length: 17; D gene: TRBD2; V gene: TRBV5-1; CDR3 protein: CASSLGLAGVTGDIQYF; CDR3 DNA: TGCGCCAGCAGCTTGGGGTTAGCGGGGGTGACGGGTGACATTCAGTACTTC
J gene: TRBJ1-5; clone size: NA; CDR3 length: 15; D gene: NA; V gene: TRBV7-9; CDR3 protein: CASSLDGGGVQPQHF; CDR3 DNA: TGTGCCAGCAGCTTAGACGGGGGTGGTGTTCAGCCCCAGCATTTT
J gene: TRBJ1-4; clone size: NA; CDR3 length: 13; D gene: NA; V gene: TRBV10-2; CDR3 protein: CASSEFYNEKLFF; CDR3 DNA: TGCGCCAGCAGTGAGTTTTATAATGAAAAACTGTTTTTT
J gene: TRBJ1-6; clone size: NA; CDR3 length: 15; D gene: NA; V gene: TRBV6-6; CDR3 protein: CASTPKYQGGSPLHF; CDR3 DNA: TGTGCCAGCACTCCCAAGTACCAGGGTGGGTCACCCCTCCACTTT
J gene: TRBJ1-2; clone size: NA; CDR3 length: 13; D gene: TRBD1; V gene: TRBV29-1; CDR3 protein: CSVGTGAGYGYTF; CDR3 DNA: TGCAGCGTGGGGACAGGGGCAGGCTATGGCTACACCTTC
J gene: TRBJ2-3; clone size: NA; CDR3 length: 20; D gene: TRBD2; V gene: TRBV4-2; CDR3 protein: CASSQVGASGDTSSTDTQYF; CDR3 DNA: TGTGCCAGCAGCCAAGTCGGGGCTAGCGGGGATACTTCTAGCACAGATACGCAGTATTTT
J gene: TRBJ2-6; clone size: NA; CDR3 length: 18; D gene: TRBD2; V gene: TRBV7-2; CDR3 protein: CASSLSSGGWTGANVLTF; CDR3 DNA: TGTGCCAGCAGCCTCTCTAGCGGGGGGTGGACTGGGGCCAACGTCCTGACTTTC
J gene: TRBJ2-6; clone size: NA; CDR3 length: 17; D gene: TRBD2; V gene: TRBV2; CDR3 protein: CASSASGGESGANVLTF; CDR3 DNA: TGTGCCAGCAGTGCAAGCGGGGGGGAATCCGGGGCCAACGTCCTGACTTTC
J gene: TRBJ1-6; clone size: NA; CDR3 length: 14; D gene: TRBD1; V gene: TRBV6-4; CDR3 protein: CASSRGQGSSPLHF; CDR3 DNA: TGTGCCAGCAGCCGCGGACAGGGTAGTTCACCCCTCCACTTT
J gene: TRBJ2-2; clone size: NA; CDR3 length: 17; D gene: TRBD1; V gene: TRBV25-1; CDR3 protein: CASSASWGQGNTGELFF; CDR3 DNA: TGTGCCAGCAGTGCCTCATGGGGACAGGGGAACACCGGGGAGCTGTTTTTT
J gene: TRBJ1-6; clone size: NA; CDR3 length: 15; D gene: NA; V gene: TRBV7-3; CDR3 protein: CASSLEGIPNSPLHF; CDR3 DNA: TGTGCCAGCAGCCTTGAGGGGATTCCGAATTCACCCCTCCACTTT